Described below is a single T cell receptor (beta chain) sequence and its context. Since a much larger clone is just one base distant, this may be a read error. The source of the sample is a study of molecular identifiers for immune sequencing clone quantification. TCRdb independently ran MiXCR on the PCR reads; one entry per CDR3 protein. The sample comprises 490,000 or so distinct CDR3 sequences, about 22% of which are singletons, and approximately 0.8% rests with the top ten. The germline V gene has CDR1 LGHNA and CDR2 YSLEER. The CDR3 sequence is 15 residues long. The receptor was isolated from a human donor in good health. Some libraries in this study had Jurkat cell RNA spiked in. This sequence joins TRBV4-3 and TRBJ2-7; 9 positions agree with TRBD1. The material sequenced was naive CD8+ T cells from blood, with Jurkat cell RNA spiked in. Regarding subset: FACS-sorted CD8+CD4-CCR7+CD45RA+ naive T cells. The CDR3 DNA reads TGCGCCAGCAGCCCGACCGGGACAGGGATTTACGAGCAGTGCTTC. Amino acid sequence: CASSPTGTGIYEQCF.